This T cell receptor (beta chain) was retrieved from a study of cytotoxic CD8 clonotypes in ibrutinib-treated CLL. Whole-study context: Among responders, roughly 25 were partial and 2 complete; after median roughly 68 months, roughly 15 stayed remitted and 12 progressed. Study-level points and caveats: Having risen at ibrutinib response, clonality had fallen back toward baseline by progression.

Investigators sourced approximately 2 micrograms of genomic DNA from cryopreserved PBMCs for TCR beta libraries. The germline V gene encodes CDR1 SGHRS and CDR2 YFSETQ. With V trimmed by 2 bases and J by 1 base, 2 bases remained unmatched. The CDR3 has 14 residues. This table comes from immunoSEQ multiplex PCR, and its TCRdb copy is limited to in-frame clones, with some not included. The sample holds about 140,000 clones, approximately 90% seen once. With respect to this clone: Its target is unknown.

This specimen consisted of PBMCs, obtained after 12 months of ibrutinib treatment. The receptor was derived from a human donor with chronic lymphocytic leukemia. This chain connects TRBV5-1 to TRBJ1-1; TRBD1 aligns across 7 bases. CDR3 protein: CASSFGTENTEAFF. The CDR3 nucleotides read TGCGCCAGCAGCTTCGGGACAGAGAACACTGAAGCTTTCTTT.